This is a list of T cell receptor beta chains from one sample in a study of Graves' ophthalmopathy and Graves' hyperthyroidism. TCRdb called the multiplex PCR reads again in MiXCR, with one record for every CDR3 protein. The sample holds more than 1,000,000 distinct CDR3 sequences, 35% to 45% seen once. Material for sequencing was peripheral blood or thyroid tissue (not recorded which). These receptors were taken from an adult man with Graves' hyperthyroidism. Both conserved end residues are part of each CDR3. D genes are given only for firm matches. Size tells how often a clone was seen (once, few, many) or the class of an expanded clone, and some rows leave it out.

TRBV6-2/TRBV6-3	few	.	TRBJ1-5	TGTGCCAGCAGTTACCGAAAAGTCAGGGACCAGCCCCAGCATTTT	CASSYRKVRDQPQHF
TRBV10-2	once	.	TRBJ1-2	TGCGCCAGCAGTGAGCCGAAGGGGCGCGGCTATGGCTACACCTTC	CASSEPKGRGYGYTF
TRBV7-9	many	.	TRBJ1-5	TGTGCCAGCAGCTTTGGGGGGTCGCAGCCCCAGCATTTT	CASSFGGSQPQHF
TRBV6-5	.	.	TRBJ2-7	TGTGCCAGCATCTCGCGTAACCCGTCCTACGAGCAGTACTTC	CASISRNPSYEQYF
TRBV2	.	.	TRBJ2-3	TGTGCCAGCAGTGAAGCGCAGTCAGCGGGCACAGATACGCAGTATTTT	CASSEAQSAGTDTQYF
TRBV12-3/TRBV12-4	many	.	TRBJ1-1	TGTGCCAGCAGTTTCGGGGGGTCTTCTGAAGCTTTCTTT	CASSFGGSSEAFF
TRBV10-3	once	.	TRBJ1-1	TGTGCCAGCACCGCACGGGGGGTCATGAACACTGAAGCTTTCTTT	CASTARGVMNTEAFF
TRBV9	many	.	TRBJ1-1	TGTGCCAGCAGCGTAGTGGGGGGGGAGCCTGAAGCTTTCTTT	CASSVVGGEPEAFF
TRBV27	.	TRBD1	TRBJ1-6	TGTGCCAGCAGGCCCCGGGACAGGGGTTTTTACGCGCCCCTCCACTTT	CASRPRDRGFYAPLHF
TRBV30	.	.	TRBJ1-6	TGTGCCTGGAGATCTCGGGGCCGTAATTCACCCCTCCACTTT	CAWRSRGRNSPLHF
TRBV7-9	few	TRBD2	TRBJ2-5	TGTGCCAGCAGCTTAGGGGTTAGCGGGCCTGAAGAGACCCAGTACTTC	CASSLGVSGPEETQYF
TRBV20-1	.	TRBD2	TRBJ2-7	TGCAGTGCTCATGGGTTAAGCGGGAGTTCCTACGAGCAGTACTTC	CSAHGLSGSSYEQYF
TRBV10-3	.	.	TRBJ1-2	TGTGCCATCAGTGAGGCCAGGGGAGCTGAAATCTCGGGCGGCTACACCTTC	CAISEARGAEISGGYTF
TRBV9	once	TRBD1	TRBJ2-7	TGTGCCAGCAGCCCTGACAGGGGGCGCGCGGACAACTACGAGCAGTACTTC	CASSPDRGRADNYEQYF
TRBV20-1	.	TRBD2	TRBJ2-7	TGCAGTGCTAGTTTCGTCGAGCGGGGTTCCTACGAGCAGTACTTC	CSASFVERGSYEQYF
TRBV11-3	few	.	TRBJ2-7	TGTGCCAGCAGCTTCTTGGAGTACGAGCAGTACTTC	CASSFLEYEQYF
TRBV12-3/TRBV12-4	.	.	TRBJ1-2	TGTGCCAGCACCGTCTCGAGGAGGGCCTATGGCTACACCTTC	CASTVSRRAYGYTF
TRBV30	once	.	TRBJ2-2	TGTGCCTTAGGACAAGAGAACACCGGGGAGCTGTTTTTT	CALGQENTGELFF
TRBV29-1	few	TRBD2	TRBJ2-7	TGCAGCGTTGAATTACCGGGACTAACGACCTACGAGCAGTACTTC	CSVELPGLTTYEQYF
TRBV10-2	many	.	TRBJ1-1	TGCGCCAGCAGTGATTCGAACACTGAAGCTTTCTTT	CASSDSNTEAFF
TRBV7-9	.	.	TRBJ1-1	TGTGCCAGCAGCTTAGCCGGAAAAATGGACACTGAAGCTTTCTTT	CASSLAGKMDTEAFF
TRBV29-1	many	TRBD1	TRBJ1-1	TGCAGCGTTGGAGCATCAGGGGGCGCGGGCACTGAAGCTTTCTTT	CSVGASGGAGTEAFF
TRBV10-1	many	.	TRBJ2-5	TGCGCCAGCAGTGAGTCTAGAGGGTCGGGAGAGACCCAGTACTTC	CASSESRGSGETQYF
TRBV29-1	few	.	TRBJ2-3	TGCAGCGTTGACGTCACAGATACGCAGTATTTT	CSVDVTDTQYF
TRBV7-9	few	TRBD2	TRBJ2-7	TGTGCCAGCCAACTAGCGCCGAGCTCCTACGAGCAGTACTTC	CASQLAPSSYEQYF
TRBV11-2	.	.	TRBJ2-7	TGTGCCAGCAGCTTAAATGTTCACGAGCAGTACTTC	CASSLNVHEQYF
TRBV7-6	.	TRBD2	TRBJ2-2	TGTGCCAGCTCTACGGGAGGGCGGAACACCGGGGAGCTGTTTTTT	CASSTGGRNTGELFF
TRBV20-1	few	TRBD1	TRBJ2-5	TGCAGTGCTAGAGTCGGGGAGGACAGGGCCCAAGAGACCCAGTACTTC	CSARVGEDRAQETQYF